These 26 T cell receptor beta chains were sequenced from one sample in a study of blood T cell repertoires in COVID-19. Using immunoSEQ multiplex PCR, the repertoire was profiled, and TCRdb retains in-frame clones only, with some absent. The table includes 25,000 to 35,000 clones, 80% to 90% detected once. Sequencing input: peripheral blood. Receptors originate from a human donor in a cohort sampled during active COVID-19.

The CDR3 spells CASSPGHIQETQYF. The CDR3 bases are TGTGCCAGCAGCCCGGGACACATACAAGAGACCCAGTACTTC. The genes are TRBV7-3 and TRBJ2-5, with D perhaps matching TRBD1 (6 bases). With 5 bases removed from V and 2 bases from J, the gap between germline ends came to 12 bases. The CDR3 runs to 14 residues. The germline V gene has CDR1 SGHTA and CDR2 FQGTGA.

This chain joins TRBV11-2 and TRBJ2-3, with a possible D match to TRBD1 (5 bases). Germline CDR1 is SGHAT and CDR2 is FQNNGV. CDR3 length: 16 residues. Trimming cost V 0 bases and J 3 bases, with 13 bases left between them. The CDR3 DNA reads as TGTGCCAGCAGCTTAGATGGGGCGGTCATAACAGATACGCAGTATTTT. Its protein product is CASSLDGAVITDTQYF.

This clone has only a few counts. This chain links TRBV7-8 with TRBJ1-1, with TRBD1 identical over 11 bases. The CDR3 is 17 residues long. Germline assignment: CDR1 SGHVS and CDR2 FQNEAQ. V shed 5 bases and J 1 base; nucleotides not matched to a gene: 9. CDR3 nucleotides: TGTGCCAGCAGCCCTAGGGTTGGGACAGGGGGGAACACTGAAGCTTTCTTT. Translated, it gives CASSPRVGTGGNTEAFF.

The rearrangement links TRBV5-1 to TRBJ2-5; D perhaps matches TRBD1 (6 bases). In germline, CDR1 is SGHRS, CDR2 YFSETQ. V shed 0 bases and J shed 2 bases, with 11 bases lying between them. The CDR3 runs to 15 residues. DNA for the CDR3: TGCGCCAGCAGCTTGGGTTTGACAGGTCAAGAGACCCAGTACTTC. Its translation: CASSLGLTGQETQYF.

The chain couples TRBV5-8 to TRBJ1-5; possibly TRBD1 for D (6 bases). Trimming took 0 bases from V and 7 from J, leaving 8 bases between them. Germline CDR1 SGHTS, CDR2 YDEGEE. This CDR3 has 13 amino acids. CDR3 nucleotides: TGTGCCAGCAGCTTGGCCAGGGGACAGCCCCAGCATTTT. This encodes CASSLARGQPQHF.

This clone was observed a single time. The chain carries TRBV6-5 and TRBJ2-2; the D gene is possibly TRBD1 (5 bases). V lost 11 bases and J 6 bases, leaving 19 bases between the germline ends. This CDR3 is 14 amino acids long. Looked up from germline, CDR1 is MNHEY and CDR2 is SVGAGI. Here the CDR3 reads CAGMAGIEAGELFF. CDR3 sequence (DNA): TGTGCCGGCATGGCAGGGATCGAGGCCGGGGAGCTGTTTTTT.

The CDR3 is CASSLILANYGYTF. In DNA form, the CDR3 reads TGTGCCAGCAGCTTAATACTAGCTAACTATGGCTACACCTTC. J is TRBJ1-2 and V is TRBV7-8, with D unclear. V gave up 2 bases and J gave up 0 bases, with 7 bases separating them. The CDR3 sequence is 14 residues long. From germline, CDR1 is SGHVS and CDR2 FQNEAQ.

The chain recombines TRBV5-4 with TRBJ1-6, with unresolved D. Germline loops: CDR1 SGHNT, CDR2 YYREEE (reference sequence). V gave up 3 bases and J gave up 5 bases, with 3 bases separating them. The CDR3 extends over 12 amino acids. CDR3 DNA: TGTGCCAGCAGCTCAAATAATTCACCCCTCCACTTT. It yields the protein CASSSNNSPLHF.

The chain employs TRBV5-1 and TRBJ2-1, with D tentatively TRBD1 (6 bases). The germline CDR1 and CDR2 sequences are SGHRS and YFSETQ. The CDR3 loop spans 16 amino acids. V was shortened by 4 bases and J by 7 bases, with 21 bases between the two germline ends. The chain's CDR3 is CASSVQGSIVPNEQFF. Here the CDR3 DNA reads TGCGCCAGCAGCGTACAGGGTTCAATTGTACCGAATGAGCAGTTCTTC.

J is TRBJ2-2 and V is TRBV6-6, with D possibly TRBD1 on 6 matching bases. Per the germline V gene, CDR1 is MNHNY and CDR2 is SVGAGI (reference sequence). V lost 2 bases, J lost 5 bases, and 9 bases lay in between. The CDR3 runs to 14 residues. The CDR3 loop is CASSYLDRTGELFF. As DNA, the CDR3 is TGTGCCAGCAGTTACCTAGACAGGACCGGGGAGCTGTTTTTT.

This chain connects TRBV2 to TRBJ2-2, with D tentatively TRBD1 (6 bases). The V end was cut by 6 bases, the J end by 4 bases, with 21 bases between. The CDR3 totals 17 residues. Germline assignment: CDR1 SNHLY and CDR2 FYNNEI. The CDR3 protein is CASSPTRGSTGTGELFF. CDR3 coding DNA: TGTGCCAGCAGCCCTACTAGGGGGTCAACTGGCACCGGGGAGCTGTTTTTT.

This sequence joins TRBV21-1 and TRBJ2-7; the tabulated D call, TRBD1, remains unverified against the DNA. TRBV21-1 is noted as a pseudogene. There are 18 residues in the CDR3. In DNA, the CDR3 is TGTGCCAGCAGCAAAAGGACCCGCAGGGGGGAATTAACCTACGAGCAGTACTTC. Its protein product is CASSKRTRRGELTYEQYF.

The gene calls are TRBV10-1 and TRBJ1-4; 7 bases fit TRBD1. The J segment lost 3 bases and the V segment lost 6 bases, leaving 13 bases of the junction unmatched. CDR3 size: 17 residues. In germline, CDR1 is WNHNN, CDR2 SYGVQD (reference sequence). CDR3 sequence reads: CASRAAPTGRANEKLFF. The CDR3 bases are TGCGCCAGCAGAGCCGCACCGACAGGGCGGGCTAATGAAAAACTGTTTTTT.

The chain is built from TRBV6-4 and TRBJ2-1; 8 bases are shared with TRBD1. This CDR3 is 16 amino acids long. Trimming took 0 bases from V and 2 from J; bases not matched to a gene: 3. Germline values: CDR1 MRHNA, CDR2 SNTAGT. The CDR3 here is CASSDSRTGTYNEQFF. Here the CDR3 DNA reads TGTGCCAGCAGTGACTCGCGGACAGGGACCTACAATGAGCAGTTCTTC.

This clone was found a few times. J is TRBJ1-2 and V is TRBV5-1; no clear D. This CDR3 has 12 residues. Per germline, CDR1 SGHRS and CDR2 YFSETQ. Deletions cut 4 bases from V and 8 bases from J, with 12 bases between. This chain's CDR3 is CASSEGLGGYTF. The CDR3 DNA reads TGCGCCAGCAGCGAAGGACTGGGCGGCTACACCTTC.

The genes are TRBV3-1 (or the pseudogene TRBV3-2) and TRBJ2-5; 8 nucleotides agree with TRBD2. Germline values: CDR1 LGHDT, CDR2 YNNKEL (reference sequence). The J segment lost 2 bases and the V segment lost 4 bases, leaving 6 bases of the junction unmatched. CDR3 length equals 15 residues. CDR3 nucleotides: TGTGCCAGCAGCCGATCGCGGGGGGCACAAGAGACCCAGTACTTC. Protein product: CASSRSRGAQETQYF.

This chain uses TRBV15 with TRBJ2-5, with D possibly being TRBD1 (5 bases). V was cut by 0 bases and J by 2 bases, with 7 bases left in between. This CDR3 contains 14 residues. CDR1 is LNHNV and CDR2 is YYDKDF in the germline V gene (reference sequence). The CDR3 nucleotides are TGTGCCACCAGCAGAGACCAGGGTCAAGAGACCCAGTACTTC. It is translated as CATSRDQGQETQYF.

The CDR3: CASSMAFSTSGANVLTF. CDR3 sequence (DNA): TGTGCCAGTAGTATGGCCTTCTCCACCTCTGGGGCCAACGTCCTGACTTTC. The rearrangement links TRBV19 to TRBJ2-6; D gene unclear. Between the trimmed V and J ends, which lost 3 bases and 0 bases, there was a span of 12 bases. The CDR3 length is 17 residues. Germline CDR1 LNHDA, CDR2 SQIVND (reference sequence).

This clone was picked up one time. V gene TRBV14 combines with J gene TRBJ1-4; a weak D match, TRBD1 (5 bases). Trimming took off 4 bases at V and 7 bases at J, with 13 bases between the two ends. Germline loops: CDR1 SGHDN, CDR2 FVKESK. The CDR3 sequence is 14 residues long. The CDR3 DNA reads TGTGCCAGCAGCCCGAGAACGGGGGGTGAAAAACTGTTTTTT. Amino acid sequence: CASSPRTGGEKLFF.

V is TRBV5-6 and J is TRBJ2-7, with 9 bases identical to TRBD1. Germline CDR1 and CDR2: SGHDT and YYEEEE. The CDR3 length is 13 residues. Unmatched junction bases numbered 1, after V lost 0 bases and J lost 6 bases. CDR3 sequence (DNA): TGTGCCAGCAGCTTGGTACAGGGGGCCGAGCAGTACTTC. This gives the protein CASSLVQGAEQYF.

This chain joins TRBV6-5 and TRBJ1-2, with 7 bases lining up with TRBD1. From germline, CDR1 is MNHEY and CDR2 SVGAGI. The CDR3 extends over 13 amino acids. V was clipped by 5 bases and J by 7 bases; unmatched bases: 7. The CDR3 spells CASSPGTAAGYTF. The CDR3 coding sequence is TGTGCCAGCAGTCCCGGGACAGCGGCTGGCTACACCTTC.

This clone was seen only once. V gene TRBV7-9 combines with J gene TRBJ2-5; 9 bases fit TRBD1. CDR3 size: 15 residues. The ends lost 4 bases at V and 1 base at J; junction bases unmatched: 4. Germline V CDR1 and CDR2: SEHNR, FQNEAQ (reference sequence). The chain's CDR3 is CASSSTTGGQETQYF. The CDR3 nucleotides read TGTGCCAGCAGCTCCACGACAGGGGGCCAAGAGACCCAGTACTTC.

The chain joins TRBV2 to TRBJ1-2; perhaps TRBD1 as D (6 bases). Germline-derived CDR1 and CDR2 are SNHLY and FYNNEI. The CDR3 runs to 13 residues. Trimming took off 5 bases at V and 3 bases at J, with 10 bases between the two ends. The CDR3 sequence: CASSRTADYGYTF. In DNA, the CDR3 is TGTGCCAGCAGTCGGACAGCAGACTATGGCTACACCTTC.

V gene TRBV7-9 combines with J gene TRBJ2-3; 9 bases map to TRBD2. Per germline, CDR1 SEHNR and CDR2 FQNEAQ (reference sequence). The J segment lost 6 bases and the V segment lost 5 bases, leaving 9 bases of the junction unmatched. CDR3 length equals 15 residues. CDR3 sequence (DNA): TGTGCCAGCAGCCACCTAGCGGGGTGGGTGGATACGCAGTATTTT. Translation gives CASSHLAGWVDTQYF.

The chain is built from TRBV7-9 and TRBJ1-3; D might be TRBD1 (6 bases). Germline lookup yields CDR1 SEHNR and CDR2 FQNEAQ (reference sequence). Trimming stripped 4 bases from V and 3 bases from J, with 10 bases between. This CDR3 spans 14 amino acids. The CDR3 region has the DNA TGTGCCAGCAGCTCATCAGGGGTTGGAAACACCATATATTTT. Amino acids: CASSSSGVGNTIYF.

This clone is large by share. J is TRBJ2-5 and V is TRBV10-2; 10 bases are shared with TRBD2. This CDR3 region has 16 residues. With 7 bases clipped from V and 0 bases from J, the junction kept 8 bases outside the gene matches. Germline-derived CDR1 and CDR2 are WSHSY and SAAADI. The CDR3 DNA reads TGCGCCAGCAAGGGAGCGGGGGGGTCCGACCAAGAGACCCAGTACTTC. It specifies CASKGAGGSDQETQYF.